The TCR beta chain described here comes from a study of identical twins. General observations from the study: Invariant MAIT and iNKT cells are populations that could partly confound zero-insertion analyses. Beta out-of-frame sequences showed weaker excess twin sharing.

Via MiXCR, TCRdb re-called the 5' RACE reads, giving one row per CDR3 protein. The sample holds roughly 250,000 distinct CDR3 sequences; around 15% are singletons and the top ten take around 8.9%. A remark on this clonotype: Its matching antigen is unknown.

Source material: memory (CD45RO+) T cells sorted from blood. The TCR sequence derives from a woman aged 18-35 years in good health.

The CDR3 loop reads CASSLLGAWQQYF. CDR3 nucleotide sequence: TGCGCCAGCAGCTTACTAGGGGCTTGGCAGCAGTACTTC. The chain joins TRBV5-1 to TRBJ2-7; D possibly matches TRBD1 or TRBD2 (5 bases each). The ends were cut back, 2 bases at V and 8 bases at J, with 14 bases in the middle. CDR1 and CDR2 (germline): SGHRS, YFSETQ. The CDR3 has 13 amino acids.